This TCR beta chain comes out of a study of cytomegalovirus exposure and HLA in healthy donors. The primer mix had 60 Vbeta and 13 Jbeta primers. Assay used: immunoSEQ multiplex PCR; TCRdb lists only in-frame clones, some missing. The data show 100,000 to 150,000 clones, approximately 17% seen once. Germline CDR1 and CDR2: LGHNA and YNFKEQ. V was clipped by 0 bases and J by 11 bases, with 20 bases between them. CDR3 length: 15 residues. The table lists this clone with a few counts. Its cognate antigen is unknown. Study findings and constraints: Later analysis associated a missense DCLRE1C variant with TCR beta V- and J-gene trimming. The study recorded about 150 TCR beta chains that were cytomegalovirus-associated. The presence/absence work took it that sequencing depth was about the same across donors. One cluster of highly shared sequence variants probably arose as a sequencing artifact.

The sequence was collected from a female donor in good health and CMV-seropositive. The chain is built from TRBV4-2 and TRBJ2-7; D is perhaps TRBD2 (6 bases). Input material: PBMCs. CDR3 sequence (DNA): TGTGCCAGCAGCCAAGAAGATGGACTAAATCGCGTGGAGTACTTC. Its protein product is CASSQEDGLNRVEYF.